This T cell receptor (beta chain) was retrieved from a study of cytomegalovirus exposure and HLA in healthy donors. The study ran its PCR with 60 Vbeta and 13 Jbeta primers. Generated by immunoSEQ multiplex PCR, the TCRdb table keeps only in-frame clones and is missing some. Of 150,000 to 170,000 clones listed, 80% are singletons. Points on this clone: The antigen remains undetermined.

Study observations and caveats: Later genetic work tied a missense DCLRE1C variant to beta-chain V and J trimming. Sequencing likely generated an artifact that appeared as a cluster of highly shared sequence variants.

V lost 2 bases and J lost 9, with 6 bases in between. From germline, CDR1 is SGHDT and CDR2 YYEEEE. The CDR3 is 12 residues long. The sample was PBMCs. This sequence was found in a man aged 25-45 years in good health and CMV-seropositive. The rearrangement uses TRBV5-6 and TRBJ1-6; unclear D gene. CDR3 DNA: TGTGCCAGCAGCTTTAGCGGTTCACCCCTCCACTTT. Residues: CASSFSGSPLHF.